The 32 T cell receptor beta chains below were found in one sample sequenced in a study of T cell changes during pregnancy in multiple sclerosis. The protocol was immunoSEQ multiplex PCR, while the TCRdb copy is restricted to in-frame clones and leaves out a portion. Among around 36,000 clones listed, 92% were seen once. This material consisted of CD8+ T cells from peripheral blood mononuclear cells, taken in the first trimester of pregnancy. These receptors were taken from a female donor with multiple sclerosis, enrolled in a pregnancy study.

This clone appeared once. The chain couples TRBV5-6 to TRBJ1-2; D remains ambiguous. This CDR3 contains 13 residues. Trimming shortened V by 3 bases and J by 3 bases, and 9 bases separated the two germline ends. The V gene's germline CDR1 is SGHDT and CDR2 YYEEEE. CDR3 amino acids: CASSSEADYGYTF. The CDR3 bases are TGTGCCAGCAGCTCCGAGGCGGACTATGGCTACACCTTC.

The chain combines TRBV10-3 with TRBJ2-7; 10 bases agree with TRBD2. The CDR3 has 17 residues. Germline V lookup: CDR1 ENHRY, CDR2 SYGVKD. The V segment lost 3 bases and the J segment 3 bases; nucleotides outside the gene matches: 11. The CDR3 spells CAISDSVAGGAVYEQYF. In DNA, the CDR3 is TGTGCCATCAGTGACTCTGTAGCGGGGGGCGCGGTCTACGAGCAGTACTTC.

The chain employs TRBV5-1 and TRBJ2-7; 8 bases line up with TRBD1. Trimming at V came to 4 bases and at J to 2 bases, leaving 11 bases not matched to a gene. Germline CDR1 SGHRS, CDR2 YFSETQ. This CDR3 region has 16 residues. CDR3 protein: CASSGPGTGDPYEQYF. As DNA, the CDR3 is TGCGCCAGCAGCGGTCCCGGGACAGGCGACCCCTACGAGCAGTACTTC.

CDR3 residues: CASSSLEERGGYYNEQFF. Written as DNA, the CDR3 is TGTGCCAGCAGTTCCCTCGAGGAGCGGGGGGGATATTACAATGAGCAGTTCTTC. The chain couples TRBV11-2 to TRBJ2-1, with 10 bases that match TRBD2. The CDR3 totals 18 residues. The V segment lost 6 bases and the J segment 4 bases; nucleotides outside the gene matches: 15. Germline CDR1 is SGHAT and CDR2 is FQNNGV.

The chain links TRBV5-1 to TRBJ1-2, with D tentatively TRBD1 (5 bases). V lost 0 bases and J lost 8, with 14 bases in between. CDR1 is SGHRS and CDR2 is YFSETQ in the germline V gene. The CDR3 consists of 14 residues. CDR3 loop: CASSLAGGAGGYTF. In DNA, the CDR3 is TGCGCCAGCAGCTTGGCTGGAGGGGCTGGAGGCTACACCTTC.

This chain uses TRBV6-5 with TRBJ1-6; D not certain. This CDR3 contains 14 residues. V lost 2 bases and J lost 7, with 9 bases in between. The germline V gene encodes CDR1 MNHEY and CDR2 SVGAGI. CDR3: CASSYPGGNSPLHF. CDR3 DNA: TGTGCCAGCAGTTACCCGGGAGGCAATTCACCCCTCCACTTT.

This chain uses TRBV29-1 with TRBJ2-7, with 8 bases that match TRBD1. CDR1 is SQVTM and CDR2 is ANQGSEA in the germline V gene. V lost 3 bases and J lost 3; bases outside the gene matches: 7. CDR3 size: 14 residues. As DNA, the CDR3 is TGCAGCGTTGAGGTGGTGGGACAGGACTACGAGCAGTACTTC. Its translation is CSVEVVGQDYEQYF.

The chain employs TRBV29-1 and TRBJ1-2; no firm D call. CDR1 is SQVTM and CDR2 is ANQGSEA in the germline V gene. With 6 bases removed from V and 0 bases from J, the gap between germline ends came to 8 bases. The CDR3 length is 12 residues. CDR3 in DNA: TGCAGCGTAGAGCTACCTAACTATGGCTACACCTTC. It encodes CSVELPNYGYTF. Full variable domain (outside the CDR3, taken from reference TRBV29-1 and TRBJ1-2): SAVISQKPSRDICQRGTSLTIQCQVDSQVTMMFWYRQQPGQSLTLIATANQGSEATYESGFVIDKFPISRPNLTFSTLTVSNMSPEDSSIYLCSVELPNYGYTFGSGTRLTVV.

The chain employs TRBV5-6 and TRBJ2-3, with 8 positions matching TRBD2. Trimming took 0 bases from V and 2 from J; bases not matched to a gene: 5. Germline CDR1 and CDR2: SGHDT and YYEEEE. The CDR3 runs to 16 residues. CDR3 sequence (DNA): TGTGCCAGCAGCTTGGGAGCGGGGGCCCACACAGATACGCAGTATTTT. This translates into CASSLGAGAHTDTQYF.

The genes are TRBV7-8 and TRBJ1-5; no definite D call. CDR3 length: 17 amino acids. V was pared by 2 bases and J by 4 bases, with 18 bases between. CDR1 SGHVS and CDR2 FQNEAQ come from the germline V gene. The CDR3 DNA reads TGTGCCAGCAGCTTACACGTCTTCGATACAATTAATCAGCCCCAGCATTTT. This translates into CASSLHVFDTINQPQHF.

J is TRBJ1-2 and V is TRBV6-5; 7 bases map to TRBD1. The V gene's germline CDR1 is MNHEY and CDR2 SVGAGI. The CDR3 has 14 residues. With 5 bases clipped from V and 5 bases from J, the junction kept 8 bases outside the gene matches. Here the CDR3 DNA reads TGTGCCAGCAGTCTCTCTGGGACAGCTTATGGCTACACCTTC. Protein product: CASSLSGTAYGYTF.

The chain combines TRBV9 with TRBJ2-7, with 8 bases identical to TRBD2. The CDR3 sequence is 15 residues long. Germline V lookup: CDR1 SGDLS, CDR2 YYNGEE. J was trimmed by 0 bases and V by 3 bases; bases with no gene match: 5. As DNA, the CDR3 is TGTGCCAGCAGCGCGGGGGGGCTAGCCTCCTACGAGCAGTACTTC. Amino acid sequence: CASSAGGLASYEQYF.

This clone was seen only once. The rearrangement links TRBV29-1 to TRBJ2-1; 8 bases match TRBD2. From germline, CDR1 is SQVTM and CDR2 ANQGSEA. The CDR3 has 11 residues. With 2 bases clipped from V and 12 bases from J, the junction kept 3 bases outside the gene matches. The CDR3 coding sequence is TGCAGCGTTGAAACCCTAGCGGGGCAGTTCTTC. Protein: CSVETLAGQFF.

The rearrangement joins TRBV5-4 to TRBJ2-1; D may be TRBD1 (6 bases). CDR1 and CDR2 (germline): SGHNT, YYREEE (reference sequence). CDR3 length: 15 residues. V was clipped by 5 bases and J by 8 bases, with 20 bases between them. CDR3 sequence: CASRYGTSDGDEQFF. In nucleotides, the CDR3 is TGTGCCAGCAGATACGGGACATCCGACGGGGATGAGCAGTTCTTC.

This rearrangement joins TRBV15 to TRBJ2-7, with TRBD1 identical over 9 bases. V lost 0 bases, J lost 3 bases, and 9 bases stayed unmatched. Looked up from germline, CDR1 is LNHNV and CDR2 is YYDKDF (reference sequence). There are 17 residues in the CDR3. CDR3 in amino acids: CATSRDKGTGYHYEQYF. The CDR3 region has the DNA TGTGCCACCAGCAGAGATAAGGGGACAGGGTATCACTACGAGCAGTACTTC.

In DNA, the CDR3 is TGTGCCAGCAGCGCTCGGACAGGGTTCTCCTACGAGCAGTACTTC. Amino acid sequence: CASSARTGFSYEQYF. The chain is built from TRBV9 and TRBJ2-7, with 8 bases matching TRBD1. The CDR3 is 15 amino acids. Unmatched junction bases numbered 5, after V lost 3 bases and J lost 0 bases. Germline CDR1 SGDLS, CDR2 YYNGEE.

The V call is TRBV6-4, the J call TRBJ2-3; TRBD2 might be the D (5 bases). V gave up 9 bases and J gave up 1 base, with 11 bases separating them. The CDR3 is 13 amino acids. Germline CDR1 and CDR2: MRHNA and SNTAGT. Here the CDR3 reads CASSEGGTDTQYF. The CDR3 nucleotides read TGTGCCAGTTCAGAGGGTGGCACAGATACGCAGTATTTT.

The V and J genes are TRBV6-6 and TRBJ1-6; no clear D gene. The CDR3 sequence is 15 residues long. Deletions cut 4 bases from V and 3 bases from J, with 10 bases between. CDR1 is MNHNY, CDR2 SVGAGI, per germline (reference sequence). The CDR3 region is CASSSGVDYNSPLHF. CDR3 DNA sequence: TGTGCCAGCAGTTCCGGGGTGGACTATAATTCACCCCTCCACTTT.

V and J are TRBV4-2 and TRBJ2-2; 8 positions agree with TRBD2. Per germline, CDR1 LGHNA and CDR2 YNFKEQ. Trimming at V came to 0 bases and at J to 2 bases, leaving 8 bases not matched to a gene. The CDR3 loop spans 18 amino acids. CDR3 in amino acids: CASSQEAAGAENTGELFF. For the CDR3, the DNA is TGTGCCAGCAGCCAAGAAGCAGCGGGGGCCGAAAACACCGGGGAGCTGTTTTTT.

The chain has TRBV10-2 and TRBJ2-7; D possibly corresponds to TRBD2 (6 bases). The CDR3 runs 15 residues. In germline, CDR1 is WSHSY, CDR2 SAAADI. V lost 5 bases to trimming and J lost 2 bases, with 16 bases between them. The DNA for the CDR3 is TGCGCCAGCAGTACGGGTGGAGGAGGGACCTACGAGCAGTACTTC. Residues: CASSTGGGGTYEQYF.

The chain recombines TRBV7-3 with TRBJ2-7; tentative D call: TRBD2 (5 bases). Trimming cost V 2 bases and J 4 bases, with 9 bases left between them. The CDR3 totals 13 residues. The germline V gene has CDR1 SGHTA and CDR2 FQGTGA. The CDR3 DNA follows: TGTGCCAGCAGCTTAGGATCGGGGTACGAGCAGTACTTC. It encodes CASSLGSGYEQYF.

The J gene is TRBJ2-1, the V gene TRBV13, with 12 bases matching TRBD2. Germline loops: CDR1 PRHDT, CDR2 FYEKMQ (reference sequence). Trimming cost V 3 bases and J 9 bases; bases outside gene matches: 6. CDR3 length: 15 residues. CDR3 protein: CASSFASGGAIEQFF. DNA for the CDR3: TGTGCCAGCAGCTTCGCTAGCGGGGGGGCCATTGAGCAGTTCTTC. Together with reference TRBV13 and TRBJ2-1, the CDR3 gives the full variable domain: AAGVIQSPRHLIKEKRETATLKCYPIPRHDTVYWYQQGPGQDPQFLISFYEKMQSDKGSIPDRFSAQQFSDYHSELNMSSLELGDSALYFCASSFASGGAIEQFFGPGTRLTVL.

The genes are TRBV6-6 and TRBJ1-2; no clear D gene. The CDR3 extends over 11 amino acids. Deletions cut 2 bases from V and 10 bases from J, with 8 bases between. Germline V gives CDR1 MNHNY, CDR2 SVGAGI (reference sequence). CDR3 nucleotide sequence: TGTGCCAGCAGTTACGCCCAGAACTACACCTTC. It encodes CASSYAQNYTF.

This clone was detected a few times. The genes are TRBV6-1 and TRBJ1-1; tentative D call: TRBD1 (5 bases). Looked up from germline, CDR1 is MNHNS and CDR2 is SASEGT. The ends were cut back, 1 base at V and 10 bases at J, with 10 bases in the middle. The CDR3 spans 12 residues. DNA for the CDR3: TGTGCCAGCAGTGAAGATGTGGGGGGAGCTTTCTTT. This translates into CASSEDVGGAFF.

This clone appeared many times. V is TRBV27 and J is TRBJ2-5; 8 nucleotides align to TRBD2. J was trimmed by 2 bases and V by 5 bases; bases with no gene match: 7. The length of the CDR3 is 15 residues. Germline CDR1 reads MNHEY; CDR2 reads SMNVEV (reference sequence). The CDR3 sequence: CASSGTGGGQETQYF. Here the CDR3 DNA reads TGTGCCAGCAGTGGAACGGGCGGGGGGCAAGAGACCCAGTACTTC.

The chain is built from TRBV5-1 and TRBJ2-5; 8 nucleotides agree with TRBD1. Germline CDR1 and CDR2: SGHRS and YFSETQ. V shed 4 bases, J shed 5 bases, and the junction held 10 bases outside the gene matches. The CDR3 is 15 residues long. The CDR3 coding sequence is TGCGCCAGCAGCCCAAGGACAGGGACGGGTGAGACCCAGTACTTC. It codes for CASSPRTGTGETQYF.

The gene calls are TRBV7-8 and TRBJ2-7, with 10 bases matching TRBD1. This CDR3 is built from 16 residues. V lost 4 bases, J lost 2 bases, and 8 bases stayed unmatched. From germline, CDR1 is SGHVS and CDR2 FQNEAQ. The CDR3 loop is CASSSTGTGVPYEQYF. The CDR3 bases are TGTGCCAGCAGCTCCACCGGGACAGGGGTCCCCTACGAGCAGTACTTC.

The chain links TRBV29-1 to TRBJ1-2, with D perhaps matching TRBD1 (5 bases). The germline CDR1 and CDR2 sequences are SQVTM and ANQGSEA. With 5 bases removed from V and 6 bases from J, the gap between germline ends came to 16 bases. CDR3 length equals 13 residues. CDR3 in DNA: TGCAGCGTTTGGCGGGAGGGGAAAGATGGCTACACCTTC. Its translation: CSVWREGKDGYTF. The whole variable domain, remainder taken from reference TRBV29-1 and TRBJ1-2, is SAVISQKPSRDICQRGTSLTIQCQVDSQVTMMFWYRQQPGQSLTLIATANQGSEATYESGFVIDKFPISRPNLTFSTLTVSNMSPEDSSIYLCSVWREGKDGYTFGSGTRLTVV.

This clone was counted once. The chain combines TRBV7-8 with TRBJ1-6; perhaps TRBD1 as D (6 bases). Germline V lookup: CDR1 SGHVS, CDR2 FQNEAQ. The CDR3 covers 13 residues. V gave up 3 bases and J gave up 10 bases, with 10 bases separating them. As DNA, the CDR3 is TGTGCCAGCAGCTTCAACAGGGAATCACCCCTCCACTTT. It translates to CASSFNRESPLHF.

The gene calls are TRBV6-1 and TRBJ2-7, with D perhaps TRBD2 (5 bases). Germline V lookup: CDR1 MNHNS, CDR2 SASEGT. The CDR3 is 13 amino acids. The V end lost 1 base, the J end lost 4 bases, and 8 bases lay between the germline ends. CDR3 DNA sequence: TGTGCCAGCAGTGAAGTACGAGGGTACGAGCAGTACTTC. Translation: CASSEVRGYEQYF.

J is TRBJ2-5 and V is TRBV7-6, with D possibly matching TRBD2 (6 bases). Per germline, CDR1 SGHVS and CDR2 FNYEAQ. Trimming took 6 bases from V and 4 from J, leaving 18 bases between them. The CDR3 has 15 residues. The chain's CDR3 is CASRTWGRGGETQYF. As DNA, the CDR3 is TGTGCCAGCAGAACTTGGGGTAGGGGAGGAGAGACCCAGTACTTC.

The chain employs TRBV5-5 and TRBJ2-7; no reliable D call. CDR3 length equals 13 residues. Germline V lookup: CDR1 SGHKS, CDR2 YYEKEE (reference sequence). Trimming removed 5 bases at V and 1 base at J, with 10 bases between. The CDR3 loop is CASSGTVSYEQYF. In DNA, the CDR3 is TGTGCCAGCAGTGGTACAGTTTCCTACGAGCAGTACTTC.